The TCR beta chain under discussion was sequenced for a study of cytomegalovirus exposure and HLA in healthy donors. Study as a whole: A data release that came early held 80 million or so unique TCRs from HLA-typed donors. Study observations and caveats: As was reported, the HLA-A and HLA-B alleles of most subjects were accurately predicted from TCR beta sequences. Rarity characterized most TCR sequences, yet some public TCRs appeared in many donors. Fewer N-insertions than the roughly 630-donor mean were reportedly shown by an Asian-associated ancestry cluster in a later analysis.

The PCR had 60 Vbeta and 13 Jbeta primers. The data were produced by immunoSEQ multiplex PCR, yet TCRdb's version contains in-frame clones alone and is incomplete. The data contain 150,000 to 200,000 clones, roughly 76% of them singletons. Concerning this clone: Its antigen remains unidentified.

This CDR3 comprises 14 residues. Germline CDR1 and CDR2: MNHEY and SVGAGI. V dropped 4 bases and J dropped 1 base, with 11 bases sitting between them. J is TRBJ2-7 and V is TRBV6-5, with a possible D match to TRBD1 (6 bases). The TCR originated in a woman between 18 and 30 years old in good health and CMV-seropositive. Input material: PBMCs. The chain's CDR3 is CASSSNDRSYEQYF. As DNA, the CDR3 is TGTGCCAGCAGTTCCAACGACAGGTCCTACGAGCAGTACTTC.